This T cell receptor beta chain was obtained from a study of spatial heterogeneity in lung cancer. In the study overall: Detection consistently yielded more beta chains than alpha chains. Raw reads showed each unique TCR and UMI combination turning up more than ten times on average.

The CDR3 is made up of 13 amino acids. Trimming shortened V by 4 bases and J by 1 base, and 10 bases separated the two germline ends. The germline V gene encodes CDR1 SQVTM and CDR2 ANQGSEA. Time point meaning: sample taken at primary tumor resection. Material for sequencing was whole RNA from tumor, nontumor lung or frozen PBMC, left unsorted. Donors were some 72 untreated early-stage non-small cell lung cancer patients. TCRdb ran MiXCR on the 5' RACE reads and lists one entry per CDR3 protein. The sample holds about 7,900 distinct CDR3 sequences, roughly 5% seen once. Many counts were recorded for this clonotype. The library was built for alpha chains, so this beta chain is an off-target read and its size means little.

Sequencing used PBMCs, obtained at surgery. The sequence was obtained from a male donor with early-stage non-small cell lung cancer. The chain employs TRBV29-1 and TRBJ1-2; D uncertain. This CDR3 reads CSVGGLLNYGYTF. CDR3 DNA: TGCAGCGTTGGCGGACTCCTTAACTATGGCTACACCTTC.